Presented here are 12 T cell receptor beta chains from one specimen sequenced in a study of blood T cell repertoires in COVID-19 (dated by TCRdb to 2018 to 2021). The library was produced with the immunoSEQ multiplex PCR assay. The immuneACCESS repertoire file appears here via TCRdb, limited to in-frame rearrangements. These files lack a portion of the clones; in checked studies, under half of the deficit traces to unresolved V genes, and the cause of the others is not known. This sample gives 80,000 or so clones in total; approximately 86% of them show up just once. The top ten clones comprise 15% to 20% of the sample. The sequenced sample was peripheral blood. These receptors were taken from a human donor in a cohort sampled during active COVID-19.

In DNA form, the CDR3 reads TGCGCCAGCAGCATGGGACAGAGAGACTCACCCCTCCACTTT. Amino acids: CASSMGQRDSPLHF. This chain connects TRBV4-3 to TRBJ1-6, with TRBD1 matching 7 bases. This CDR3 comprises 14 residues. The V and J ends lost 5 bases and 10 bases, in that order; junction bases with no gene match: 8. Germline CDR1 LGHNA, CDR2 YSLEER.

The V gene is TRBV7-2, the J gene TRBJ1-2, with D possibly matching TRBD1 (5 bases). This CDR3 has 15 residues. Germline CDR1 and CDR2: SGHTA and FQGNSA. V was trimmed by 1 base and J by 7 bases, leaving 16 bases between them. This CDR3 is CASSLEQSGGGGYTF. DNA of the CDR3: TGTGCCAGCAGCTTAGAACAGAGCGGCGGGGGTGGCTACACCTTC. The variable domain in full, with the rest retrieved from reference TRBV7-2 and TRBJ1-2, is GAGVSQSPSNKVTEKGKDVELRCDPISGHTALYWYRQSLGQGLEFLIYFQGNSAPDKSGLPSDRFSAERTGGSVSTLTIQRTQQEDSAVYLCASSLEQSGGGGYTFGSGTRLTVV.

This chain uses TRBV7-3 with TRBJ2-2; D unresolved. The V end lost 2 bases, the J end lost 4 bases, and 5 bases lay between the germline ends. From germline, CDR1 is SGHTA and CDR2 FQGTGA. The CDR3 is 13 amino acids. The CDR3 loop reads CASSLVSTGELFF. Here the CDR3 DNA reads TGTGCCAGCAGCTTAGTGAGCACCGGGGAGCTGTTTTTT.

The gene calls are TRBV19 and TRBJ2-7; possible D gene TRBD2, 5 bases. Per germline, CDR1 LNHDA and CDR2 SQIVND (reference sequence). CDR3 size: 15 residues. The V gene lost 1 base and the J gene lost 0 bases, with 10 bases spanning the gap. The CDR3 sequence: CASSIGGKSSYEQYF. The CDR3 bases are TGTGCCAGTAGTATAGGAGGGAAAAGCTCCTACGAGCAGTACTTC.

This clone occurred a few times. The chain uses TRBV7-9 and TRBJ2-5, with D possibly TRBD1 on 6 matching bases. The CDR3 sequence is 15 residues long. Germline loops: CDR1 SEHNR, CDR2 FQNEAQ (reference sequence). V was shortened by 2 bases and J by 5 bases, with 15 bases between the two germline ends. CDR3 sequence: CASSLIPAGVETQYF. The CDR3 region has the DNA TGTGCCAGCAGCTTAATTCCCGCAGGGGTGGAGACCCAGTACTTC.

This clone is a singleton in its sample. The chain has TRBV18 and TRBJ2-7; 10 bases agree with TRBD1. Trimming at V came to 4 bases and at J to 4 bases, leaving 7 bases not matched to a gene. CDR1 and CDR2 from the germline V gene are KGHSH and LQKENI. The CDR3 runs 15 residues. The CDR3 loop reads CASSLSGTGDYEQYF. Written as DNA, the CDR3 is TGTGCCAGCTCACTTTCCGGGACAGGGGATTACGAGCAGTACTTC.

The V and J genes are TRBV10-3 and TRBJ2-2, with 8 bases identical to TRBD1. The germline V gene has CDR1 ENHRY and CDR2 SYGVKD. The CDR3 totals 14 residues. V gave up 10 bases and J gave up 0 bases; unmatched junction bases: 4. The CDR3 coding sequence is TGTGCCACCAGGACAGGGACGAACACCGGGGAGCTGTTTTTT. Translated, it gives CATRTGTNTGELFF.

The chain combines TRBV10-2 with TRBJ2-3; no clear D gene. The V gene lost 3 bases and the J gene lost 4 bases, with 11 bases spanning the gap. Germline V gives CDR1 WSHSY, CDR2 SAAADI. This CDR3 contains 14 residues. The CDR3 loop reads CASSEREASDTQYF. The CDR3 bases are TGCGCCAGCAGTGAAAGAGAGGCGTCAGATACGCAGTATTTT.

This chain connects TRBV7-9 to TRBJ1-1; D possibly corresponds to TRBD1 (6 bases). Germline-derived CDR1 and CDR2 are SEHNR and FQNEAQ (reference sequence). The CDR3 loop spans 13 amino acids. Trimming shortened V by 6 bases and J by 8 bases, and 16 bases separated the two germline ends. CDR3 DNA: TGTGCCAGCAGTTATACAGGGCGCACCGAAGCTTTCTTT. This translates into CASSYTGRTEAFF.

This clone has a handful of counts. The rearrangement joins TRBV11-3 to TRBJ1-2; D might be TRBD1 (5 bases). Per the germline V gene, CDR1 is SGHNT and CDR2 is YENEEA. The CDR3 runs to 15 residues. V lost 2 bases and J 4 bases, leaving 14 bases between the germline ends. Written as DNA, the CDR3 is TGTGCCAGCAGCTTATCCCCAGGGTTGGGCTATGGCTACACCTTC. This codes for CASSLSPGLGYGYTF.

The genes are TRBV9 and TRBJ2-6; D not certain. The V gene lost 0 bases and the J gene lost 0 bases, with 7 bases spanning the gap. The CDR3 consists of 16 residues. The V gene's germline CDR1 is SGDLS and CDR2 YYNGEE. The CDR3 sequence is CASSVARSSGANVLTF. The CDR3 region has the DNA TGTGCCAGCAGCGTAGCAAGGAGCTCTGGGGCCAACGTCCTGACTTTC.

The chain couples TRBV5-6 to TRBJ2-7, with 8 bases aligning to TRBD1. This CDR3 has 17 amino acids. The V gene end was trimmed by 1 base and the J gene end by 1 base; junction bases not matched to a gene: 10. Per germline, CDR1 SGHDT and CDR2 YYEEEE. CDR3 DNA: TGTGCCAGCAGCTTGATGGGGCGGACAGGGTCTTCCTACGAGCAGTACTTC. Its protein is CASSLMGRTGSSYEQYF.